The TCR beta chain under discussion was sequenced for a study of T cell responses to AZD1222 COVID-19 vaccine. Germline CDR1 LGHDT, CDR2 YNNKEL (reference sequence). The CDR3 is 13 amino acids. The V end lost 5 bases, the J end lost 4 bases, and 8 bases lay between the germline ends. Data came from immunoSEQ multiplex PCR; TCRdb stores just in-frame clones and leaves some out. The table includes tens of thousands of clones, 80% detected once. This rearrangement joins TRBV3-1 (or the pseudogene TRBV3-2) to TRBJ2-2; tentatively, D is TRBD2 (6 bases). The TCR sequence derives from an adult who received the AZD1222 COVID-19 vaccine. Sequenced material: peripheral blood, taken 28 days after the second AZD1222 dose. The CDR3 sequence is CASSTSRTGELFF. The CDR3 DNA sequence: TGTGCCAGCAGCACTAGCCGCACCGGGGAGCTGTTTTTT.